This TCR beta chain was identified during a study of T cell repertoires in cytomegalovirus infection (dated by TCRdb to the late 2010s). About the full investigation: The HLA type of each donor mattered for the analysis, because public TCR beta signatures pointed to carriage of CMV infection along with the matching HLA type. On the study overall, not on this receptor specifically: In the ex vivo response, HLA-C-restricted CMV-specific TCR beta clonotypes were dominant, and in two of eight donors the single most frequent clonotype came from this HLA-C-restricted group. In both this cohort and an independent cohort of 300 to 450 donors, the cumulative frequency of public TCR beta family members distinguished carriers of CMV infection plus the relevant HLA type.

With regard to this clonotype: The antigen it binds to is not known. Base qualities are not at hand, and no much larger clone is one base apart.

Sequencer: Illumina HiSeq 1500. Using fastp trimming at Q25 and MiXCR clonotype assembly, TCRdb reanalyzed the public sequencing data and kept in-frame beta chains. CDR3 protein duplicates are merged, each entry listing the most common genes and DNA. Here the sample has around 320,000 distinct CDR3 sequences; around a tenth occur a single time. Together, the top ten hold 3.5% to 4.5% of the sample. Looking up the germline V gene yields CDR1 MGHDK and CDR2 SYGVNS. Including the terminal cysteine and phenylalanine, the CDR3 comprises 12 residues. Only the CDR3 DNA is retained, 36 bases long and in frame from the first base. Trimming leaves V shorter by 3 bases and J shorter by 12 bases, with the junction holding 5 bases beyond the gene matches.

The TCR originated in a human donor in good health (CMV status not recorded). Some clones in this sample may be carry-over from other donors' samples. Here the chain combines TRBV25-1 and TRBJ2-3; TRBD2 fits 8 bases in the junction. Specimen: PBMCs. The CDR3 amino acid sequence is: CASSEETSAQYF. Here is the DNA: TGTGCCAGCAGTGAGGAGACTAGCGCACAGTATTTT.